Listed below are T cell receptor beta chains from one sample, sequenced in a study of vaccination effects on CD4 cells after COVID-19. Their target antigens are unknown. Only in-frame clones appear in the TCRdb table, and some are missing; sequencing was by immunoSEQ multiplex PCR. The repertoire holds tens of thousands of clones, with about four fifths as singletons. The source material was CD4+ T cells from PBMCs cultured with a peptide pool, sampled before COVID-19 vaccination. The receptors originated from a human donor who had a prior SARS-CoV-2 infection. CDR3s include the opening cysteine and the closing phenylalanine or tryptophan. The order of the fields is D gene, V gene, clone size, J gene, CDR3 protein, CDR3 DNA. The D gene is left open where the match is weak. A row's size may be missing; if present it is once, few, many or a size class.

>.|TRBV5-1|.|TRBJ2-5
CASSFGTHLQETQYF
TGCGCCAGCAGCTTTGGCACGCACCTCCAAGAGACCCAGTACTTC
>TRBD2|TRBV7-3|few|TRBJ2-7
CASSLSHGGSYEQYF
TGTGCCAGCAGCTTATCTCACGGGGGGTCCTACGAGCAGTACTTC
>.|TRBV6-6|.|TRBJ1-6
CASSYPHSYNSPLHF
TGTGCCAGCAGTTACCCACACTCCTATAATTCACCCCTCCACTTT
>.|TRBV9|.|TRBJ1-3
CASSVGGQSSGNTIYF
TGTGCCAGCAGCGTAGGCGGACAGAGCTCTGGAAACACCATATATTTT
>TRBD2|TRBV14|.|TRBJ2-7
CASSTWGGSYEQYF
TGTGCCAGCAGCACCTGGGGCGGGAGCTACGAGCAGTACTTC
>.|TRBV15|.|TRBJ2-7
CATSRDRDLGEQYF
TGTGCCACCAGCAGAGATCGGGATCTGGGGGAGCAGTACTTC
>.|TRBV24-1|.|TRBJ2-5
CATSDTIEGGTQYF
TGTGCCACCAGTGACACCATTGAAGGGGGGACCCAGTACTTC
>.|TRBV7-3|.|TRBJ2-5
CASSPGGLETQYF
TGTGCCAGCAGCCCAGGTGGTTTAGAGACCCAGTACTTC
>.|TRBV11-1|.|TRBJ2-1
CASSLYQTANEQFF
TGTGCCAGCAGCTTGTACCAGACGGCCAATGAGCAGTTCTTC
>.|TRBV5-1|few|TRBJ1-2
CASSLGGIGGYTF
TGCGCCAGCAGCTTAGGCGGAATTGGGGGCTACACCTTC
>.|TRBV4-2|.|TRBJ1-3
CASSQETVPSGNTIYF
TGTGCCAGCAGCCAAGAGACAGTTCCCTCTGGAAACACCATATATTTT
>.|TRBV3-1/TRBV3-2|.|TRBJ2-7
CASSQSLGRREQYF
TGTGCCAGCAGCCAATCACTGGGGCGTAGAGAGCAGTACTTC
>TRBD1|TRBV5-6|.|TRBJ1-4
CASSSWTGVREKLFF
TGTGCCAGCAGCTCCTGGACAGGGGTTCGTGAAAAACTGTTTTTT
>.|TRBV12-3/TRBV12-4|.|TRBJ2-1
CASSKGRYNEQFF
TGTGCCAGCAGTAAGGGAAGGTACAATGAGCAGTTCTTC
>.|TRBV7-2|.|TRBJ1-1
CASSVGQNTEAFF
TGTGCCAGCAGCGTCGGACAGAACACTGAAGCTTTCTTT
>TRBD1|TRBV12-5|.|TRBJ2-3
CASGSTGEATQYF
TGTGCTAGTGGATCGACAGGGGAGGCTACGCAGTATTTT
>.|TRBV3-1/TRBV3-2|.|TRBJ2-7
CASSQTGTYEQYF
TGTGCCAGCAGCCAAACCGGTACTTACGAGCAGTACTTC
>.|TRBV2|.|TRBJ1-1
CASSAGGMRTEAFF
TGTGCCAGCTCTGCGGGGGGGATGAGGACTGAAGCTTTCTTT
>TRBD1|TRBV11-3|.|TRBJ1-1
CASTRQGGTEAFF
TGTGCCAGCACAAGGCAGGGGGGTACTGAAGCTTTCTTT
>.|TRBV4-1|.|TRBJ1-1
CASSQDVKNYEAFF
TGCGCCAGCAGCCAAGATGTAAAAAATTATGAAGCTTTCTTT
>.|TRBV7-7|.|TRBJ2-5
CASSYGPQETQYF
TGTGCTAGCAGCTATGGACCCCAAGAGACCCAGTACTTC
>TRBD1|TRBV7-9|few|TRBJ2-7
CASRGGTGEAYEQYF
TGTGCCAGCAGGGGGGGGACAGGGGAGGCCTACGAGCAGTACTTC
>.|TRBV11-1|.|TRBJ2-5
CASSLRPEETQYF
TGTGCCAGCAGCTTAAGGCCAGAGGAGACCCAGTACTTC
>.|TRBV5-7|.|TRBJ2-2
CASSFRYRERQGELFF
TGTGCCAGCAGCTTCCGTTATAGGGAGCGGCAAGGGGAGCTGTTTTTT
>TRBD1|TRBV7-9|few|TRBJ1-1
CASSRTGGAFF
TGTGCCAGCAGCCGTACAGGGGGAGCTTTCTTT
>.|TRBV6-6|.|TRBJ2-3
CASRTGTSGDTQYF
TGTGCCAGCAGGACAGGGACTAGTGGAGATACGCAGTATTTT
>.|TRBV15|.|TRBJ2-3
CATSRPDSPFTDTQYF
TGTGCCACCAGCAGACCGGACAGCCCCTTCACAGATACGCAGTATTTT
>TRBD1|TRBV19|.|TRBJ1-5
CASGGQVNQPQHF
TGTGCCAGTGGGGGACAGGTAAATCAGCCCCAGCATTTT
>TRBD2|TRBV4-1|few|TRBJ2-1
CASSQESISGGRRVEQFF
TGCGCCAGCAGCCAAGAGTCGATTAGCGGGGGGAGAAGGGTGGAGCAGTTCTTC
>TRBD1|TRBV5-1|.|TRBJ2-7
CASSLGGQGTTRQYF
TGCGCCAGCAGCTTGGGGGGACAGGGAACTACCCGTCAGTACTTC
>.|TRBV20-1|.|TRBJ2-7
CSAHSSYEQYF
TGCAGTGCACATTCCTCCTACGAGCAGTACTTC
>TRBD2|TRBV2|.|TRBJ2-3
CASLNGLAGGSSTDTQYF
TGTGCCAGCCTAAACGGACTAGCGGGAGGCTCTAGCACAGATACGCAGTATTTT
>.|TRBV24-1|.|TRBJ2-1
CATSDPSSRGEQFF
TGTGCCACCAGTGACCCTAGCTCTCGGGGTGAGCAGTTCTTC
>.|TRBV19|.|TRBJ2-2
CASSKWGSRVSKNTGELFF
TGTGCCAGTTCCAAATGGGGGAGTAGGGTCTCCAAGAACACCGGGGAGCTGTTTTTT
>.|TRBV30|large|TRBJ2-7
CASQSGGYEQYF
TGTGCATCCCAATCGGGCGGCTACGAGCAGTACTTC
>.|TRBV19|once|TRBJ2-3
CASSIFVSNTDTQYF
TGTGCCAGTAGTATTTTCGTCTCGAACACAGATACGCAGTATTTT
>.|TRBV6-5|.|TRBJ2-7
CASSPGLTPYEQYF
TGTGCCAGCAGCCCGGGACTTACACCCTACGAGCAGTACTTC
>TRBD1|TRBV2|.|TRBJ1-2
CASSYSGGAGAVSYGYTF
TGTGCCAGCAGTTACTCAGGGGGCGCGGGGGCAGTGAGTTATGGCTACACCTTC
>.|TRBV2|few|TRBJ2-3
CASRMGVGGTDTQYF
TGTGCCAGCAGAATGGGAGTGGGAGGAACAGATACGCAGTATTTT
>.|TRBV27|.|TRBJ1-2
CASSLSLLNPGYTF
TGTGCCAGCAGTTTATCCCTTTTGAACCCTGGCTACACCTTC
>TRBD1|TRBV11-3|once|TRBJ1-6
CASSAQGGLDSPLHF
TGTGCCAGCAGCGCCCAGGGGGGTTTGGATTCACCCCTCCACTTT
>TRBD2|TRBV10-3|.|TRBJ2-2
CAISESTSGSTGELFF
TGTGCCATCAGTGAGTCAACTAGCGGGAGTACCGGGGAGCTGTTTTTT
>.|TRBV7-2|.|TRBJ2-7
CASSIGPGVYEQYF
TGTGCCAGCAGCATAGGACCAGGGGTCTACGAGCAGTACTTC
>.|TRBV6-5|.|TRBJ2-6
CASSKISGANVLTF
TGTGCCAGCAGTAAAATCTCTGGGGCCAACGTCCTGACTTTC
>.|TRBV24-1|few|TRBJ1-1
CATRGDSSNTEAFF
TGTGCCACCAGGGGGGACTCCTCGAACACTGAAGCTTTCTTT
>.|TRBV2|.|TRBJ2-3
CASNKAGPRSTDTQYF
TGTGCCAGCAATAAGGCAGGGCCCCGTAGCACAGATACGCAGTATTTT
>TRBD1|TRBV4-1|.|TRBJ1-1
CASSHRQGHTEAFF
TGCGCCAGCAGCCACCGACAGGGGCACACTGAAGCTTTCTTT
>.|TRBV11-2|.|TRBJ1-6
CASSLEGGAILHF
TGTGCCAGCAGCTTAGAAGGAGGGGCCATCCTCCACTTT